The rows below give T cell receptor beta chains drawn from one sample of a study. TCRdb keeps only in-frame clones here, not all; method: immunoSEQ multiplex PCR. The sample consists of 40,000 to 55,000 clones, approximately 95% of them appearing once. The source material was PBMCs. Every receptor here comes from a man aged 35-49 years with rheumatoid arthritis. Both conserved end residues are part of each CDR3. Each record gives: V gene, D gene, J gene, clone size, CDR3 DNA, CDR3 protein. D genes are given only for firm matches. Size values are once, few and many counts, or a class for expanded clones, and some rows have none.

v_gene: TRBV6-5
d_gene: -
j_gene: TRBJ2-1
abundance: -
CDR3nt: TGTGCCAGCAGTTTCCGAGGCTCCTACAATGAGCAGTTCTTC
CDR3aa: CASSFRGSYNEQFF

v_gene: TRBV30
d_gene: -
j_gene: TRBJ2-1
abundance: -
CDR3nt: TGTGCCTGGAGTGTAAATCTTGAGCAGTTCTTC
CDR3aa: CAWSVNLEQFF

v_gene: TRBV7-9
d_gene: -
j_gene: TRBJ2-1
abundance: -
CDR3nt: TGTGCCAGCAGCGCCAGGGGCTACAATGAGCAGTTCTTC
CDR3aa: CASSARGYNEQFF

v_gene: TRBV6-5
d_gene: TRBD1
j_gene: TRBJ2-7
abundance: -
CDR3nt: TGTGCCAGCAGCTCCGGGACAGACGCCTACGAGCAGTACTTC
CDR3aa: CASSSGTDAYEQYF

v_gene: TRBV7-9
d_gene: TRBD2
j_gene: TRBJ2-2
abundance: -
CDR3nt: TGTGCCAGCACCCGGGAGGTATTAACCGGGGAGCTGTTTTTT
CDR3aa: CASTREVLTGELFF

v_gene: TRBV19
d_gene: TRBD1
j_gene: TRBJ1-1
abundance: once
CDR3nt: TGTGCCAGTAGTCCCGGGACAGGGAACACTGAAGCTTTCTTT
CDR3aa: CASSPGTGNTEAFF

v_gene: TRBV5-5
d_gene: TRBD2
j_gene: TRBJ2-1
abundance: -
CDR3nt: TGTGCCAGCAGCTTGGCCCGGGGACTAGCGGTATACAATGAGCAGTTCTTC
CDR3aa: CASSLARGLAVYNEQFF

v_gene: TRBV25-1
d_gene: TRBD1
j_gene: TRBJ2-2
abundance: -
CDR3nt: TGTGCCAGCAAGGGACAGGGGAACACCGGGGAGCTGTTTTTT
CDR3aa: CASKGQGNTGELFF

v_gene: TRBV10-1
d_gene: -
j_gene: TRBJ2-3
abundance: -
CDR3nt: TGCGCCAGCGCCCCGGCAGGCAGACCCACAGATACGCAGTATTTT
CDR3aa: CASAPAGRPTDTQYF

v_gene: TRBV11-3
d_gene: -
j_gene: TRBJ2-2
abundance: -
CDR3nt: TGTGCCAGCAGCTTAGGCCCGACTATGGGCGGGGAGCTGTTTTTT
CDR3aa: CASSLGPTMGGELFF

v_gene: TRBV30
d_gene: -
j_gene: TRBJ1-6
abundance: -
CDR3nt: TGTGCCTGGACGGGACGGTTTTCACCCCTCCACTTT
CDR3aa: CAWTGRFSPLHF

v_gene: TRBV6-5
d_gene: -
j_gene: TRBJ1-1
abundance: -
CDR3nt: TGTGCCAGCAGGGATTGGGGGGAAGCTTTCTTT
CDR3aa: CASRDWGEAFF

v_gene: TRBV6-5
d_gene: TRBD1
j_gene: TRBJ1-5
abundance: -
CDR3nt: TGTGCCACCCAAGTGGAGGGGGCTTGGCAGCCCCAGCATTTT
CDR3aa: CATQVEGAWQPQHF

v_gene: TRBV30
d_gene: TRBD1
j_gene: TRBJ2-5
abundance: -
CDR3nt: TGTGCCTGGAGTCCACACCCCGACAGGGCTGCGGAGACCCAGTACTTC
CDR3aa: CAWSPHPDRAAETQYF

v_gene: TRBV7-6
d_gene: -
j_gene: TRBJ1-2
abundance: -
CDR3nt: TGTGCCAGCAGCCTTGGGACTATTGGCTACTATGGCTACACCTTC
CDR3aa: CASSLGTIGYYGYTF

v_gene: TRBV30
d_gene: -
j_gene: TRBJ2-3
abundance: -
CDR3nt: TGTGCCTGCACTTACTTCGGGACCAACACAGATACGCAGTATTTT
CDR3aa: CACTYFGTNTDTQYF